This T cell receptor (beta chain) was identified during a study of blood T cell repertoires in COVID-19. Study-level background: Sources were T cells, B-cell-depleted T cells, or PBMCs; the material itself was cDNA or gDNA.

V lost 1 base, J lost 8 bases, and 4 bases stayed unmatched. This CDR3 has 14 amino acids. CDR1 LNHDA and CDR2 SQIVND come from the germline V gene (reference sequence). Libraries were prepared by immunoSEQ multiplex PCR; TCRdb keeps only in-frame clonotypes and omits some of them. Seen here are hundreds of thousands of clones, approximately 85% observed once, and the top ten hold 0.7% to 0.85%. This clone was picked up one time. This TCR was sampled from a woman in her 30s with acute or convalescent COVID-19. The material sequenced was peripheral blood. This sequence joins TRBV19 and TRBJ2-1; TRBD2 agrees at 8 bases. Here the CDR3 DNA reads TGTGCCAGTAGTATAGCGGGAGGGCCGTATGAGCAGTTCTTC. It is translated as CASSIAGGPYEQFF.